Sequencing of this T cell receptor beta chain was carried out in a study of type 1 regulatory T cells. The overall study: T-allo10 is an in vitro-generated, Tr1-enriched CD4 T cell product specific for alloantigen. Study observations and caveats: Tr1 cells had a more restricted TCR repertoire than non-Tr1 cells.

As to this clonotype: Its antigen is undetermined.

TCRdb passed the reads through MiXCR, listing each CDR3 protein once. Of around 64,000 distinct CDR3 sequences in the sample, less than 25% were seen once. The sequenced material came from cultured type 1 regulatory T (Tr1) cells, either the whole culture or a sorted fraction (not recorded which). The TCR originated in a human donor in good health.

CDR3 residues: CSARTPGDTQYF. The CDR3, as DNA: TGCAGTGCTCGGACCCCTGGAGATACGCAGTATTTT. The V and J genes are TRBV20-1 and TRBJ2-3, with D unresolved. This CDR3 has 12 residues. Trimming shortened V by 5 bases and J by 5 bases, and 11 bases separated the two germline ends. The germline CDR1 and CDR2 sequences are DFQATT and SNEGSKA (reference sequence).